This entry describes one T cell receptor (beta chain). Its target is unknown. This record comes from a study of T cell responses to AZD1222 COVID-19 vaccine. Study-wide results and limits: The study sampled repertoires only after the peak T cell response. Donors were mostly white British, more females; clonal diversity possibly underestimated.

Measured with immunoSEQ multiplex PCR; TCRdb has only the in-frame clones, and not every one. The sample lists 150,000 or so clones, 90% seen once, with 6.9% in the top ten. The V and J ends lost 7 bases and 0 bases respectively, with 15 bases between them. Germline V gene lookup returns CDR1 MDHEN and CDR2 SYDVKM. The CDR3 runs to 16 residues. The rearrangement joins TRBV28 to TRBJ2-2, with TRBD1 as a possible D gene (6 bases). The specimen was peripheral blood, collected on day 0 of AZD1222 vaccination. This TCR derives from an adult in good health. The CDR3 DNA is TGTGCCAGCAAGGGCCCAGGGACAACGAACACCGGGGAGCTGTTTTTT. Translated, it gives CASKGPGTTNTGELFF.